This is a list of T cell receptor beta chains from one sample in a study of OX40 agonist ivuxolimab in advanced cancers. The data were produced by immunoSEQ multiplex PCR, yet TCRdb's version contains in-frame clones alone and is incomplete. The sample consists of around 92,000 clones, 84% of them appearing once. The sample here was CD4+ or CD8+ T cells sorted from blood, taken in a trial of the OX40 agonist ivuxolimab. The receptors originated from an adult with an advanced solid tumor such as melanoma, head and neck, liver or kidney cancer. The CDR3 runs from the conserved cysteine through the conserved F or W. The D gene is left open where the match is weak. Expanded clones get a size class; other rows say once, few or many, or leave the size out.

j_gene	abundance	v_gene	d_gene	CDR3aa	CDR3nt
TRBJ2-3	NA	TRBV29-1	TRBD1	CSVEGWGQVGTDTQYF	TGCAGCGTTGAAGGCTGGGGACAGGTTGGCACAGATACGCAGTATTTT
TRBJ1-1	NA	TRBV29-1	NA	CSVEGDKGDTEAFF	TGCAGCGTTGAAGGAGACAAAGGGGACACTGAAGCTTTCTTT
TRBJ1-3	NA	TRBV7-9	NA	CASSLVGGKENTIYF	TGTGCCAGCAGCTTAGTGGGGGGAAAGGAGAACACCATATATTTT
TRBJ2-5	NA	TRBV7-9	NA	CASSFLGLQETQYF	TGTGCCAGCAGCTTTCTAGGACTCCAAGAGACCCAGTACTTC
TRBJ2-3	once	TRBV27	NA	CASSHNWDTQYF	TGTGCCAGCAGTCATAACTGGGATACGCAGTATTTT
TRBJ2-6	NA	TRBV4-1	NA	CASSKGSGPLLSGANVLTF	TGCGCCAGCAGCAAAGGCTCCGGGCCCCTCCTTTCTGGGGCCAACGTCCTGACTTTC
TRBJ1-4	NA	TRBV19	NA	CASSAGVRFNEKLFF	TGTGCCAGTAGTGCAGGGGTACGGTTTAATGAAAAACTGTTTTTT
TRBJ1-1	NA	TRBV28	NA	CASSLEVPGTEAFF	TGTGCCAGCAGTTTAGAGGTCCCCGGGACTGAAGCTTTCTTT
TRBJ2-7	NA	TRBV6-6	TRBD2	CASSFGTSGSSYEQYF	TGTGCCAGCAGTTTTGGGACTAGCGGGAGCTCCTACGAGCAGTACTTC
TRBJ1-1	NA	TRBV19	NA	CASSSRARGSTEAFF	TGTGCCAGTAGTAGCAGGGCCCGGGGCAGCACTGAAGCTTTCTTT
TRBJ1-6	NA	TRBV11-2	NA	CASSFGGYNSPLHF	TGTGCCAGCAGCTTTGGGGGCTATAATTCACCCCTCCACTTT
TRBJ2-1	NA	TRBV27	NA	CASSPNGIRNEQFF	TGTGCCAGCTCCCCCAACGGCATTAGGAATGAGCAGTTCTTC
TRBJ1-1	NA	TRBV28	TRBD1	CASSPYRQGGTEAFF	TGTGCCAGCAGTCCATACAGACAGGGGGGCACTGAAGCTTTCTTT
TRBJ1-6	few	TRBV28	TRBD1	CASSLQGVRSPLHF	TGTGCCAGCAGCCTTCAGGGGGTAAGATCACCCCTCCACTTT
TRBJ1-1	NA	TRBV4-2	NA	CASSQDGGTEAFF	TGTGCCAGCAGCCAAGATGGCGGCACTGAAGCTTTCTTT
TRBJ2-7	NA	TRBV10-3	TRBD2	CAISTPSGGGYEQYF	TGTGCCATCAGTACTCCTAGCGGGGGAGGCTACGAGCAGTACTTC
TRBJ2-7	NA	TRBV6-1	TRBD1	CASSASGTAYEQYF	TGTGCCAGCAGTGCCTCCGGGACAGCCTACGAGCAGTACTTC
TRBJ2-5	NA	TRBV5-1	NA	CASSADQETQYF	TGCGCCAGCAGCGCCGACCAAGAGACCCAGTACTTC
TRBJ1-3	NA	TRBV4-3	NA	CASSQAGSSGFSGNTIYF	TGCGCCAGCAGCCAGGCGGGTAGTTCGGGTTTCTCTGGAAACACCATATATTTT
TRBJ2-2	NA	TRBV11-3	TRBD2	CASGRLAGANTGELFF	TGTGCCAGCGGACGACTAGCGGGGGCGAACACCGGGGAGCTGTTTTTT
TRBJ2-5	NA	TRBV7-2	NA	CASSSHGQETQYF	TGTGCCAGCAGCTCTCACGGGCAAGAGACCCAGTACTTC
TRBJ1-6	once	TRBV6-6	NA	CASRIQSSYNSPLHF	TGTGCCAGCAGAATACAGAGCTCCTATAATTCACCCCTCCACTTT
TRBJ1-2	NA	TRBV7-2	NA	CASSLSLPTGILGGYTF	TGTGCCAGCAGCTTATCCCTCCCGACGGGGATCTTGGGTGGCTACACCTTC
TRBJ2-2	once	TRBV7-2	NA	CASRLRANTGELFF	TGTGCCAGCAGGCTGAGGGCGAACACCGGGGAGCTGTTTTTT
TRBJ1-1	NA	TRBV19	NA	CASSIVGQKNTEAFF	TGTGCCAGTAGTATTGTTGGACAAAAGAACACTGAAGCTTTCTTT
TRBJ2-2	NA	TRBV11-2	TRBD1	CASSLVGQAPGELFF	TGTGCCAGCAGCTTAGTTGGACAGGCACCCGGGGAGCTGTTTTTT
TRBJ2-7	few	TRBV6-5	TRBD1	CASRRPGQSYEQYF	TGTGCCAGCAGACGCCCGGGACAGAGCTACGAGCAGTACTTC
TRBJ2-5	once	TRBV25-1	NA	CASSEYRKRETQYF	TGTGCCAGCAGTGAATACAGGAAAAGGGAGACCCAGTACTTC
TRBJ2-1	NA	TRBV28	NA	CASNQNHYNEQFF	TGTGCCAGCAACCAGAACCACTACAATGAGCAGTTCTTC
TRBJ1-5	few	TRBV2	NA	CASRAPGVQPQHF	TGTGCCAGCAGAGCCCCAGGGGTTCAGCCCCAGCATTTT
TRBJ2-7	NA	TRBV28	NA	CASSSLPYEQYF	TGTGCCAGCAGTTCTCTACCCTACGAGCAGTACTTC
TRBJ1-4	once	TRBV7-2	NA	CASSFQGTTNEKLFF	TGTGCCAGCAGTTTCCAGGGTACTACTAATGAAAAACTGTTTTTT
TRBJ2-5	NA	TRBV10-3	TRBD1	CAISTGQGALQETQYF	TGTGCCATCAGTACGGGACAGGGGGCCCTCCAAGAGACCCAGTACTTC
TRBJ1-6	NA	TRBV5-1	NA	CASSFGVRIENSPLHF	TGCGCCAGCAGCTTCGGGGTTCGTATCGAGAATTCACCCCTCCACTTT
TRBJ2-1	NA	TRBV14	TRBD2	CASSQELAGAPTHNEQFF	TGTGCCAGCAGCCAAGAACTAGCGGGGGCGCCTACCCACAATGAGCAGTTCTTC
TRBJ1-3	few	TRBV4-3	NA	CASSQVAGAGNTIYF	TGCGCCAGCAGCCAAGTGGCAGGGGCCGGAAACACCATATATTTT
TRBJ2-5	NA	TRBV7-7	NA	CASSPMGTGVHFQETQYF	TGTGCCAGCAGCCCGATGGGGACGGGTGTCCACTTCCAAGAGACCCAGTACTTC
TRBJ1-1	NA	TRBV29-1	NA	CSATGGHTEAFF	TGCAGCGCAACTGGGGGGCATACTGAAGCTTTCTTT
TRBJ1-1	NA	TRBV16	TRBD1	CASSQRDRGSEAFF	TGTGCCAGCAGCCAACGGGACAGGGGATCTGAAGCTTTCTTT
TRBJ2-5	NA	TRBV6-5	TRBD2	CASRGGGKTQYF	TGTGCCAGCCGTGGCGGGGGAAAGACCCAGTACTTC
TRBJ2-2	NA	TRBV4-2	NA	CASSPRTTGELFF	TGTGCCAGCAGTCCAAGGACCACCGGGGAGCTGTTTTTT
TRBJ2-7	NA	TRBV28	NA	CASSSWADSQLEQYF	TGTGCCAGCAGTTCTTGGGCAGACTCTCAACTCGAGCAGTACTTC
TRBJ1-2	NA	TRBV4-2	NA	CASSQDIWGLQGNYGYTF	TGTGCCAGCAGCCAAGACATTTGGGGCCTACAGGGAAACTATGGCTACACCTTC
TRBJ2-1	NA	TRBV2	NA	CASSPLQKSSYNEQFF	TGTGCCAGCAGTCCCCTGCAGAAGAGCTCCTACAATGAGCAGTTCTTC
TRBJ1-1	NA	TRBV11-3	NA	CASSSGLDTEAFF	TGTGCCAGCAGCTCCGGATTGGACACTGAAGCTTTCTTT
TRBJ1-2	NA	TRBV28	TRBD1	CASSNRGYGYTF	TGTGCCAGCAGCAACAGGGGGTATGGCTACACCTTC
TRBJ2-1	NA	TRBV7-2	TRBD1	CASSLVGVDREQFF	TGTGCCAGCAGCTTAGTAGGAGTGGACAGGGAGCAGTTCTTC
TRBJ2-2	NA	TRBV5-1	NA	CASYYGSNTGELFF	TGCGCCAGCTACTACGGTTCGAACACCGGGGAGCTGTTTTTT
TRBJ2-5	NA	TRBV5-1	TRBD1	CASSLSGTGKQETQYF	TGCGCCAGCAGCTTGTCCGGGACAGGGAAACAAGAGACCCAGTACTTC
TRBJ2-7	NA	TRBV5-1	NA	CASSLAQGYDEQYF	TGCGCCAGCAGCTTGGCCCAGGGATACGACGAGCAGTACTTC
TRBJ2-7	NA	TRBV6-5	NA	CASRPPGGPFEQYF	TGTGCCAGCAGACCCCCCGGGGGGCCTTTCGAGCAGTACTTC
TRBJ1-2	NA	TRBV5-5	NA	CASSLQGWDYGYTF	TGTGCCAGCAGCTTGCAGGGTTGGGACTATGGCTACACCTTC
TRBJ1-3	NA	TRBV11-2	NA	CASSLLERNTIYF	TGTGCCAGCAGCTTACTTGAGAGAAACACCATATATTTT
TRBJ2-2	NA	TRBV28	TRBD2	CASSPWTSGGGGTGELFF	TGTGCCAGCAGTCCCTGGACTAGCGGGGGGGGCGGCACCGGGGAGCTGTTTTTT